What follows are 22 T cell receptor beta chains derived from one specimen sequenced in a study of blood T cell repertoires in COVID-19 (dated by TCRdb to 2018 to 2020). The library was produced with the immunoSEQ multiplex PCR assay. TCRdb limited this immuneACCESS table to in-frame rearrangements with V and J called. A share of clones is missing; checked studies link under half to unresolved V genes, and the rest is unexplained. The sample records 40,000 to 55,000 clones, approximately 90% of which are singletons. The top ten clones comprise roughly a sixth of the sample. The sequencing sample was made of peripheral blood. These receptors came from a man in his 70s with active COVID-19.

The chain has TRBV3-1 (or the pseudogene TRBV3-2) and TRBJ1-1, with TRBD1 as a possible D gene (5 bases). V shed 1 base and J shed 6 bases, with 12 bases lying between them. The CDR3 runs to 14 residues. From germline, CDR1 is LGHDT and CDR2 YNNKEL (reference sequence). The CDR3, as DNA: TGTGCCAGCAGCCAAGCAGGGTCGAGCGCTGAAGCTTTCTTT. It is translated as CASSQAGSSAEAFF.

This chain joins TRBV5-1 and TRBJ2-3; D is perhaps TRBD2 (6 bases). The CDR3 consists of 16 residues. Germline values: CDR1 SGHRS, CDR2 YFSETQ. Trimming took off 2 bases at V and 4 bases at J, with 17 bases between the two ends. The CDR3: CASSLAMEGGADTQYF. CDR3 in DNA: TGCGCCAGCAGCTTAGCAATGGAGGGTGGCGCAGATACGCAGTATTTT.

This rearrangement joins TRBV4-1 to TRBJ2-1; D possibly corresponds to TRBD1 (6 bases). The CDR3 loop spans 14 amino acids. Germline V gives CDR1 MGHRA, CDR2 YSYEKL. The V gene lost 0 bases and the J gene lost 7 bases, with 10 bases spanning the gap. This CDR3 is CASSQEGTRNEQFF. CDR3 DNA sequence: TGCGCCAGCAGCCAAGAAGGGACAAGGAATGAGCAGTTCTTC.

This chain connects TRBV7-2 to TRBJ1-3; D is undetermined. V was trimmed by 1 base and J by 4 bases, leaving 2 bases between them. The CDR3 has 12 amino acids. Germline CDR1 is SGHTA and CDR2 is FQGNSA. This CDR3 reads CASSLVGNTIYF. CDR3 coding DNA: TGTGCCAGCAGCTTAGTAGGAAACACCATATATTTT.

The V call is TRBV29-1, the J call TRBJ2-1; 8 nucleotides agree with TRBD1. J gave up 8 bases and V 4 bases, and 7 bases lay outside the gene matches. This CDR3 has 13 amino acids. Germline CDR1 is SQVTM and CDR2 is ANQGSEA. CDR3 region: CSVVTGGGDEQFF. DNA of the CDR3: TGCAGCGTTGTTACAGGGGGAGGTGATGAGCAGTTCTTC.

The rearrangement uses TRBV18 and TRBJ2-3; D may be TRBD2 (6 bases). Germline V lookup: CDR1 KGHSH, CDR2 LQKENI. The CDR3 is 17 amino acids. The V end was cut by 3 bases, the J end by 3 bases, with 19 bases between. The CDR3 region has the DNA TGTGCCAGCTCACCTTCTACGCCGGGGGTGTCAACAGATACGCAGTATTTT. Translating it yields CASSPSTPGVSTDTQYF.

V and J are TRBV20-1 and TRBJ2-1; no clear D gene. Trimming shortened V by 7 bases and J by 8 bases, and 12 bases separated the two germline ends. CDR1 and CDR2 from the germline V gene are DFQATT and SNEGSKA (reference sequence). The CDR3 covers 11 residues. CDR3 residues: CSGQRGDEQFF. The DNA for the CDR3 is TGCAGTGGTCAGCGTGGCGATGAGCAGTTCTTC.

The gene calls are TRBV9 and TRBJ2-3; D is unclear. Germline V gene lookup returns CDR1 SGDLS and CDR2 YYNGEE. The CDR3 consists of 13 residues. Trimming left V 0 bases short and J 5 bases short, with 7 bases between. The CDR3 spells CASSVDYRDTQYF. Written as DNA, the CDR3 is TGTGCCAGCAGCGTAGATTATCGAGATACGCAGTATTTT.

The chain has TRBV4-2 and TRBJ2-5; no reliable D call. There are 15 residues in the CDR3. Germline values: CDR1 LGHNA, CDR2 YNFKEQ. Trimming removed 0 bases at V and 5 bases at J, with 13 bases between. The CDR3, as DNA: TGTGCCAGCAGCCAAGAACGACGGGTGTGGGAGACCCAGTACTTC. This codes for CASSQERRVWETQYF.

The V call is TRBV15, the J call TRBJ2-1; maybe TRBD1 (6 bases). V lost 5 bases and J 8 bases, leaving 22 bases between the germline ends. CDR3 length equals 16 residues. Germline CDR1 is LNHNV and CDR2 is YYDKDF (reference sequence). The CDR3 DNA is TGTGCCACCAGCGATACAGGGCGCGGAACACGGTATGAGCAGTTCTTC. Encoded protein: CATSDTGRGTRYEQFF.

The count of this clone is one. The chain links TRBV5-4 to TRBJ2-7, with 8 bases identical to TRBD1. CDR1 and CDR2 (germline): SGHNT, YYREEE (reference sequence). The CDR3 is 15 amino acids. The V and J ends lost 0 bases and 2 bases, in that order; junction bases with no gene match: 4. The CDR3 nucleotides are TGTGCCAGCAGCTTGGATCAGGGGGCTGCCTACGAGCAGTACTTC. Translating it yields CASSLDQGAAYEQYF.

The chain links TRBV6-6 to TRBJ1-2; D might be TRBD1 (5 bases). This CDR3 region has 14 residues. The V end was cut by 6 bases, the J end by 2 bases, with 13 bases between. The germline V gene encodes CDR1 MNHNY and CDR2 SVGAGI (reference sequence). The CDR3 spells CASRAQGSNYGYTF. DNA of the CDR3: TGTGCCAGCAGGGCGCAGGGTTCCAACTATGGCTACACCTTC.

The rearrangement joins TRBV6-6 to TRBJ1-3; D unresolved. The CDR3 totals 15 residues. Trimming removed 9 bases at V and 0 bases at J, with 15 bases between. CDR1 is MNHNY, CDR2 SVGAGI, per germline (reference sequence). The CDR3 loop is CASAPSSRSGNTIYF. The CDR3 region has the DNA TGTGCCAGTGCACCTAGTTCCCGCTCTGGAAACACCATATATTTT.

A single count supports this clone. CDR3 loop: CASRQAYEQYF. For the CDR3, the DNA is TGTGCCAGCAGGCAGGCCTACGAGCAGTACTTC. This chain links TRBV28 with TRBJ2-7; no firm D call. The CDR3 sequence is 11 residues long. The V gene's germline CDR1 is MDHEN and CDR2 SYDVKM. V was clipped by 6 bases and J by 2 bases, with 5 bases between them.

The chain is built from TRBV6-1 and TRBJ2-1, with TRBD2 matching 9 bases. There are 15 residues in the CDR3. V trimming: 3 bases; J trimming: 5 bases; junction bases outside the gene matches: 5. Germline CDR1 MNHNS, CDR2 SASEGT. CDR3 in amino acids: CASSDFSGGHNEQFF. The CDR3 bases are TGTGCCAGCAGTGATTTTAGCGGGGGACACAATGAGCAGTTCTTC.

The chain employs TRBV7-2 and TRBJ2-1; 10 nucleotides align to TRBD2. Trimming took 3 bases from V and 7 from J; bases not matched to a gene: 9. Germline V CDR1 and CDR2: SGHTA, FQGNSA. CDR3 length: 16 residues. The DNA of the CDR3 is TGTGCCAGCAGCTTGGGCAGCGGGGGGGGTCAGAATGAGCAGTTCTTC. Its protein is CASSLGSGGGQNEQFF.

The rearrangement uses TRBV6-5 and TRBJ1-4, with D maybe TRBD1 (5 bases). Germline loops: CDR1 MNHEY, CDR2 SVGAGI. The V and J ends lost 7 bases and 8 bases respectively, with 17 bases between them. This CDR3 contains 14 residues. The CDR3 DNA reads TGTGCCAGCACGAAAGGGCAGGGAGGGGAAAAACTGTTTTTT. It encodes CASTKGQGGEKLFF.

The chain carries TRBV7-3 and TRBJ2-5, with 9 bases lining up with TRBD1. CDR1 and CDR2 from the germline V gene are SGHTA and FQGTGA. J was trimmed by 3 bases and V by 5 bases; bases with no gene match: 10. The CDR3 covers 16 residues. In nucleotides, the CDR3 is TGTGCCAGCAGCGTTACCGGGACAGGGAGAAAAGAGACCCAGTACTTC. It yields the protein CASSVTGTGRKETQYF. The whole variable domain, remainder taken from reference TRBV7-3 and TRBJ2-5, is GAGVSQTPSNKVTEKGKYVELRCDPISGHTALYWYRQSLGQGPEFLIYFQGTGAADDSGLPNDRFFAVRPEGSVSTLKIQRTERGDSAVYLCASSVTGTGRKETQYFGPGTRLLVL.

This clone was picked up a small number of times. For the CDR3, the DNA is TGTGCCAGCAGCCGTACTTGGACTAGCGGGGGTAATGAGCAGTTCTTC. It codes for CASSRTWTSGGNEQFF. V is TRBV6-2 or TRBV6-3 and J is TRBJ2-1; 13 nucleotides match TRBD2. V lost 6 bases and J lost 7; bases outside the gene matches: 9. This CDR3 has 16 amino acids. Per germline, CDR1 MNHEY and CDR2 SVGEGT.

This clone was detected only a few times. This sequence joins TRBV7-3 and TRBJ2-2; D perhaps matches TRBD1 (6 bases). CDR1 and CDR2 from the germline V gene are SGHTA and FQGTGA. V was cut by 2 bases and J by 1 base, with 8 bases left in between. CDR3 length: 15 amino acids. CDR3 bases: TGTGCCAGCAGCTTATTGACAGGGAACACCGGGGAGCTGTTTTTT. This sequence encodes CASSLLTGNTGELFF.

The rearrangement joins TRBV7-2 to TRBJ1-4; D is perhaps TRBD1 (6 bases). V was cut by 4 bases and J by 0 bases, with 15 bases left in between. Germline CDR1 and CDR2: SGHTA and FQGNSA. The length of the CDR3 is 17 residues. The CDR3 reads CASSSRPRQATNEKLFF. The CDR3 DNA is TGTGCCAGCAGCTCACGACCCCGACAGGCAACTAATGAAAAACTGTTTTTT. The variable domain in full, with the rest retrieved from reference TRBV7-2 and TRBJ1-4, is GAGVSQSPSNKVTEKGKDVELRCDPISGHTALYWYRQSLGQGLEFLIYFQGNSAPDKSGLPSDRFSAERTGGSVSTLTIQRTQQEDSAVYLCASSSRPRQATNEKLFFGSGTQLSVL.

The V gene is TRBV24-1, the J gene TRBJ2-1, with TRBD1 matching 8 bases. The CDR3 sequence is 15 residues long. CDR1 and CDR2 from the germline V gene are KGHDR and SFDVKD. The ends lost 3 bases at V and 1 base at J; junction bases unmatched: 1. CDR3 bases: TGTGCCACCAGTGATCAGGGGGCTTCCTACAATGAGCAGTTCTTC. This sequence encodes CATSDQGASYNEQFF.